Presented here are 6 T cell receptor beta chains from one specimen sequenced in a study of cytomegalovirus exposure and HLA in healthy donors. With 60 Vbeta and 13 Jbeta primers, the PCR was carried out. Assay: immunoSEQ multiplex PCR; the TCRdb copy retains only in-frame clones and omits some. The sample holds about 200,000 clones; 83% are singletons and the top ten take around 1.4%. The sample consisted of PBMCs. Receptors were obtained from a girl aged 5-17 years in good health and CMV-seronegative.

The V call is TRBV18, the J call TRBJ2-1; 9 nucleotides align to TRBD2. V dropped 3 bases and J dropped 2; count of bases not matched to a gene: 5. The CDR3 extends over 16 amino acids. The germline CDR1 and CDR2 sequences are KGHSH and LQKENI. The CDR3 here is CASSPRREGPYNEQFF. The CDR3 nucleotides read TGTGCCAGCTCACCTCGGCGGGAGGGCCCCTACAATGAGCAGTTCTTC.

This chain connects TRBV11-2 to TRBJ2-5; 16 positions match TRBD2. Germline V gene lookup returns CDR1 SGHAT and CDR2 FQNNGV. Losses at the gene ends were 1 base for V and 2 bases for J; bases not matched to a gene: 4. The CDR3 spans 18 residues. The CDR3 loop is CASSLAGLAGGWQETQYF. CDR3 nucleotides: TGTGCCAGCAGCTTAGCGGGACTAGCGGGGGGGTGGCAAGAGACCCAGTACTTC.

The gene calls are TRBV20-1 and TRBJ2-1, with D possibly TRBD1 on 6 matching bases. Germline V gene data show CDR1 as DFQATT and CDR2 as SNEGSKA (reference sequence). The V end was cut by 1 base, the J end by 12 bases, with 10 bases between. This CDR3 is built from 11 residues. This CDR3 is CSARGQVWQFF. The CDR3 DNA sequence: TGCAGTGCTAGAGGACAGGTGTGGCAGTTCTTC.

This clone has only a few counts. The chain employs TRBV5-1 and TRBJ2-5; TRBD1 might be the D (6 bases). With the DNA end fitting TRBJ2-7 better, the J assignment may be wrong. Per germline, CDR1 SGHRS and CDR2 YFSETQ. The CDR3 contains 15 residues. This CDR3 reads CASSGDGGQTYEQYF. The CDR3 DNA sequence: TGCGCCAGCAGTGGAGATGGCGGACAGACCTACGAGCAGTACTTC.

This chain joins TRBV28 and TRBJ1-5; tentatively, D is TRBD1 (6 bases). Per germline, CDR1 MDHEN and CDR2 SYDVKM. The CDR3 runs 15 residues. Trimming stripped 7 bases from V and 4 bases from J, with 17 bases between. The CDR3 is CASTPAVGGNQPQHF. The CDR3 DNA is TGTGCCAGCACCCCTGCGGTAGGGGGAAATCAGCCCCAGCATTTT.

The rearrangement joins TRBV6-5 to TRBJ1-1, with a weak D call TRBD1 (6 bases). The germline V gene encodes CDR1 MNHEY and CDR2 SVGAGI. V dropped 6 bases and J dropped 0 bases, with 8 bases sitting between them. The CDR3 extends over 13 amino acids. The CDR3 coding sequence is TGTGCCAGCAGGCGACAGGTGAACACTGAAGCTTTCTTT. This encodes CASRRQVNTEAFF.